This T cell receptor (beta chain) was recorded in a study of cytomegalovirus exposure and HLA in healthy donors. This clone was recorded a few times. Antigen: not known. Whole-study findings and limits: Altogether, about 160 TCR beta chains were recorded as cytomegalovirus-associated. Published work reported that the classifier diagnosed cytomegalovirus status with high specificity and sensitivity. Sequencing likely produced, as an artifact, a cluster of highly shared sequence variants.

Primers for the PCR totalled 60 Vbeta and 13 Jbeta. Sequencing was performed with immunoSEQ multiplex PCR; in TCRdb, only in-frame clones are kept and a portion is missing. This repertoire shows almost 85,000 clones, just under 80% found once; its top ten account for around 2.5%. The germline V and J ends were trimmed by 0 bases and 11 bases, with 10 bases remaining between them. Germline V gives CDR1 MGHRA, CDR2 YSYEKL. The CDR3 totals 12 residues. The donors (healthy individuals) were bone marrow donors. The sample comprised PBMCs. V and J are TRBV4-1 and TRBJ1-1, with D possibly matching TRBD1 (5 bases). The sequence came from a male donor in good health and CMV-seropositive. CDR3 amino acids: CASSQDTGWAFF. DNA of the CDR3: TGCGCCAGCAGCCAAGATACAGGCTGGGCTTTCTTT.